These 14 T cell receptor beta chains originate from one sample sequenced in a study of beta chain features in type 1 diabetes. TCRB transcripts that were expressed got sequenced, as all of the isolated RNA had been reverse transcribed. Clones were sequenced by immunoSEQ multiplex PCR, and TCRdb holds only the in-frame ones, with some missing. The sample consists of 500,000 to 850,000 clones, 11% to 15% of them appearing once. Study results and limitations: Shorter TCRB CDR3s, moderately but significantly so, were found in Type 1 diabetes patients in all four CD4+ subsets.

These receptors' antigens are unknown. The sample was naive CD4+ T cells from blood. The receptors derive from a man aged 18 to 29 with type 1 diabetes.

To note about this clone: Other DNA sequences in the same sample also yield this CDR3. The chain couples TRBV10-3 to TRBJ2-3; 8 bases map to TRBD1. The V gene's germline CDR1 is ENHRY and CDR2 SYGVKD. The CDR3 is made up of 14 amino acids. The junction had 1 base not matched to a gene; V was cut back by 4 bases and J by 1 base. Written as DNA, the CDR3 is TGTGCCATCAGTGGGGGACAGGGCACAGATACGCAGTATTTT. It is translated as CAISGGQGTDTQYF.

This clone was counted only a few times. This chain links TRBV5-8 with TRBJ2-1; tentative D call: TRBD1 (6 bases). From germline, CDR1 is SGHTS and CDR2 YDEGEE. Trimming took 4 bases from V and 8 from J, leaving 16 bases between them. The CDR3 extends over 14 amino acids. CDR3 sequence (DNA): TGTGCCAGCAGCCCAGGGGACCCGTGGGATGAGCAGTTCTTC. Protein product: CASSPGDPWDEQFF.

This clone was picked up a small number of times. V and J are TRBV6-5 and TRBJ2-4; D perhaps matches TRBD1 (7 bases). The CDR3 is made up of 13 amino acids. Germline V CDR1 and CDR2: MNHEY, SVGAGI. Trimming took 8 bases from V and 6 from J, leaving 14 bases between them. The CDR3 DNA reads TGTGCCAGCTTCGACCAGGGGGGAAACATTCAGTACTTC. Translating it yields CASFDQGGNIQYF.

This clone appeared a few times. The CDR3 region is CASSLDLQGGHGYTF. CDR3 nucleotide sequence: TGTGCCAGCAGCTTAGATCTGCAGGGAGGCCATGGCTACACCTTC. The chain couples TRBV7-9 to TRBJ1-2; D is possibly TRBD1 (5 bases). Between the trimmed V and J ends, which lost 1 base and 6 bases, there was a span of 15 bases. There are 15 residues in the CDR3. Germline CDR1 reads SEHNR; CDR2 reads FQNEAQ (reference sequence).

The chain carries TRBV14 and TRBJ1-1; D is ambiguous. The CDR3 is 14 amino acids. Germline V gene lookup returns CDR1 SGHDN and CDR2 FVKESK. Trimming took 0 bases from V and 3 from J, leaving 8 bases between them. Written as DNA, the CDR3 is TGTGCCAGCAGCCAAGAAATTTGGGACACTGAAGCTTTCTTT. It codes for CASSQEIWDTEAFF.

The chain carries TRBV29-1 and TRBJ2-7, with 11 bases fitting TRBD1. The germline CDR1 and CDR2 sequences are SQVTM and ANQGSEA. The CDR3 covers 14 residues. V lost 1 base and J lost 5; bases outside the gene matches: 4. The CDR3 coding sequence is TGCAGCGTTGAAGGCCGGACAGGGGGCGACGAGCAGTACTTC. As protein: CSVEGRTGGDEQYF.

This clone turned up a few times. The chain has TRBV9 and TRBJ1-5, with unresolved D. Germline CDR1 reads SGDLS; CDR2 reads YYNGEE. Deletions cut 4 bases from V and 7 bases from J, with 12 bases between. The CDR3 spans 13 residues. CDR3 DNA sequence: TGTGCCAGCAGCCTCCACGAGGGACAGCCCCAGCATTTT. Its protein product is CASSLHEGQPQHF.

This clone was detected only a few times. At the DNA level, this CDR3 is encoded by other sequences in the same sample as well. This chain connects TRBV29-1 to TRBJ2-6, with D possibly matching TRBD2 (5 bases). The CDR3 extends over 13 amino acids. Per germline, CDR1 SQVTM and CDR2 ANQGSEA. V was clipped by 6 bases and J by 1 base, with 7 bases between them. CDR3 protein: CSVRDSGANVLTF. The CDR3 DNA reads TGCAGCGTCCGGGATTCTGGGGCCAACGTCCTGACTTTC. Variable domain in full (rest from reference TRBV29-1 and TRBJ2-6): SAVISQKPSRDICQRGTSLTIQCQVDSQVTMMFWYRQQPGQSLTLIATANQGSEATYESGFVIDKFPISRPNLTFSTLTVSNMSPEDSSIYLCSVRDSGANVLTFGAGSRLTVL.

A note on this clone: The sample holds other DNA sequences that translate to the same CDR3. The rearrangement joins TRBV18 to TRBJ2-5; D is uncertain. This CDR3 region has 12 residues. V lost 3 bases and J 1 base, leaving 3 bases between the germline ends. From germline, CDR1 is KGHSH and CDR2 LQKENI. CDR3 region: CASSPLQETQYF. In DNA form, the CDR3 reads TGTGCCAGCTCACCTCTCCAAGAGACCCAGTACTTC.

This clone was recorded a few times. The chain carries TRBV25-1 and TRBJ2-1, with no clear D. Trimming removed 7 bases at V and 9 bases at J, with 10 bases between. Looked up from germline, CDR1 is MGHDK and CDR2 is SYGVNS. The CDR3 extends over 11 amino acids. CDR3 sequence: CASIGTIEQFF. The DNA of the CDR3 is TGTGCCAGCATTGGTACGATTGAGCAGTTCTTC.

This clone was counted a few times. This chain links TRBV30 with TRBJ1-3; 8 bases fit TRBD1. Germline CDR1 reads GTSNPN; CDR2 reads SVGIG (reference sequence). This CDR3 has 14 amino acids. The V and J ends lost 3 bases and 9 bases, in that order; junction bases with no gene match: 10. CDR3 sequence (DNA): TGTGCCTGGAGGGTGCCAGGGGGCGCGGGCACCATATATTTT. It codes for CAWRVPGGAGTIYF.

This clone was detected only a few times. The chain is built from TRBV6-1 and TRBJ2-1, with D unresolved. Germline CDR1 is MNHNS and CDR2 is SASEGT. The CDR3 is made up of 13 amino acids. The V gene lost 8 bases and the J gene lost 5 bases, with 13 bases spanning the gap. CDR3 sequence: CASGRQFDNEQFF. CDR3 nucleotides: TGTGCCAGCGGTAGGCAGTTCGACAATGAGCAGTTCTTC.

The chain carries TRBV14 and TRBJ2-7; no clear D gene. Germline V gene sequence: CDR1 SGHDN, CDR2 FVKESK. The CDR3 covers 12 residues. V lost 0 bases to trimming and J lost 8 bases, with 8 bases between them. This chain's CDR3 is CASSQDLWQQYF. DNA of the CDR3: TGTGCCAGCAGCCAAGATTTGTGGCAGCAGTACTTC.

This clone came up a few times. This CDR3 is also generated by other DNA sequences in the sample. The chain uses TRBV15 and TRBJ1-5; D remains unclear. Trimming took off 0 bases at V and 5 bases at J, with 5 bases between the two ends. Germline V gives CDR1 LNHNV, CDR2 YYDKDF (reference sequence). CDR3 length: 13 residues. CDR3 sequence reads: CATSREADQPQHF. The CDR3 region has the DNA TGTGCCACCAGCAGAGAGGCCGATCAGCCCCAGCATTTT. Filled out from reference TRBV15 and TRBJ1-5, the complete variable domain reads DAMVIQNPRYQVTQFGKPVTLSCSQTLNHNVMYWYQQKSSQAPKLLFHYYDKDFNNEADTPDNFQSRRPNTSFCFLDIRSPGLGDTAMYLCATSREADQPQHFGDGTRLSIL.